This T cell receptor beta chain was recorded in a study of shared clonotypes between healthy human individuals. Overall study results and limits: Genetic and exposure-history diversity was limited by the few donors. Sample collection involved blood only; tissue repertoires are likely different.

Concerning this clone: Its target is unknown.

The authors split each subset's genomic DNA evenly across several immunoSEQ plates. Input per replicate PCR of unsorted PBMC was about 330 ng DNA, corresponding to 25,000 to 30,000 T cell genomes. Assay: immunoSEQ multiplex PCR; the TCRdb copy retains only in-frame clones and omits some. The sample consists of fewer than 600,000 clones, around 77% of them appearing once. This sequence was found in a woman between 40 and 55 years old in good health. Some clones in this sample may be carry-over from other donors' samples. Sequencing was performed on PBMCs.

As DNA, the CDR3 is TGTGCCAGCAGCTTCGGACAGGGTTGGGGCTACACCTTC. It codes for CASSFGQGWGYTF. The chain recombines TRBV7-9 with TRBJ1-2; 8 positions agree with TRBD1. This CDR3 region has 13 residues. V was pared by 3 bases and J by 8 bases, with 5 bases of the junction left unmatched. Germline V gene data show CDR1 as SEHNR and CDR2 as FQNEAQ (reference sequence).